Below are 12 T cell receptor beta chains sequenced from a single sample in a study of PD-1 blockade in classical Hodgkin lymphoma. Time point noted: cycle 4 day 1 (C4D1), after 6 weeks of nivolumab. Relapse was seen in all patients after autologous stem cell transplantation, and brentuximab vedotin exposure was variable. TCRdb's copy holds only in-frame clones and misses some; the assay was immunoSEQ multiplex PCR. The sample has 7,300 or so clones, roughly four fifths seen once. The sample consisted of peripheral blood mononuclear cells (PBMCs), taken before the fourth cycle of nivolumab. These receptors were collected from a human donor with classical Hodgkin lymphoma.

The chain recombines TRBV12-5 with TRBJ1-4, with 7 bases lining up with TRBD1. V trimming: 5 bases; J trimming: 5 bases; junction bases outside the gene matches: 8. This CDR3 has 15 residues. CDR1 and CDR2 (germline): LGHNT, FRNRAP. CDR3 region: CASGTRTGLNEKLFF. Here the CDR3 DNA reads TGTGCTAGTGGTACCCGGACAGGACTAAATGAAAAACTGTTTTTT. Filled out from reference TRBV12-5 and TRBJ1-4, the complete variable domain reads DARVTQTPRHKVTEMGQEVTMRCQPILGHNTVFWYRQTMMQGLELLAYFRNRAPLDDSGMPKDRFSAEMPDATLATLKIQPSEPRDSAVYFCASGTRTGLNEKLFFGSGTQLSVL.

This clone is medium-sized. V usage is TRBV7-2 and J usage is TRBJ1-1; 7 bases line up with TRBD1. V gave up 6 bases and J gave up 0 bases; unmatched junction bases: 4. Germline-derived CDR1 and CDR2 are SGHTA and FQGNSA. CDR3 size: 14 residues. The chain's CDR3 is CASSQGQLNTEAFF. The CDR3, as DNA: TGTGCCAGCAGTCAGGGACAGTTGAACACTGAAGCTTTCTTT.

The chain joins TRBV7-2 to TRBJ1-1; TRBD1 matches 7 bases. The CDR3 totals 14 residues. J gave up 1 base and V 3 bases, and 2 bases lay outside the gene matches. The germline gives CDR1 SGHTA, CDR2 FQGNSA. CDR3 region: CASSLGQKNTEAFF. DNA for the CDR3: TGTGCCAGCAGCTTGGGACAGAAGAACACTGAAGCTTTCTTT.

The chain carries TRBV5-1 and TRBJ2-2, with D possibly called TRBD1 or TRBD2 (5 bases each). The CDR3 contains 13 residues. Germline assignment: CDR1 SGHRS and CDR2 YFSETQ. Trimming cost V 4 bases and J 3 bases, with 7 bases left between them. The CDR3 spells CASSRGDTGELFF. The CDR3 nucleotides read TGCGCCAGCAGCAGAGGGGACACCGGGGAGCTGTTTTTT.

The CDR3 DNA follows: TGTGCCAGCAGTGGGGCTAGACTGATCCAAGAGACCCAGTACTTC. It specifies CASSGARLIQETQYF. This sequence joins TRBV28 and TRBJ2-5; D perhaps matches TRBD1 (5 bases). V was trimmed by 5 bases and J by 1 base, leaving 14 bases between them. CDR3 size: 15 residues. CDR1 MDHEN and CDR2 SYDVKM come from the germline V gene.

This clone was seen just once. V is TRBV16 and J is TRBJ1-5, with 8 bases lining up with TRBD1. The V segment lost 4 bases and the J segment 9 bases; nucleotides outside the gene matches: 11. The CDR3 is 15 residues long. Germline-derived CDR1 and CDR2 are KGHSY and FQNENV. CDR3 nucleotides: TGTGCCAGCAGCCGGGACAGGAGGCGAGGGCGGCCCCAGCATTTT. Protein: CASSRDRRRGRPQHF.

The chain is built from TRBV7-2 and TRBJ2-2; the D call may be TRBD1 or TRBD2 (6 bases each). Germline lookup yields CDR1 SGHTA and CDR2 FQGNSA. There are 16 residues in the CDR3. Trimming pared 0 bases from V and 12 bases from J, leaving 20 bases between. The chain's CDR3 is CASSLATGAIPPQLFF. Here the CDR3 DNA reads TGTGCCAGCAGCTTAGCCACGGGGGCCATACCACCGCAGCTGTTTTTT.

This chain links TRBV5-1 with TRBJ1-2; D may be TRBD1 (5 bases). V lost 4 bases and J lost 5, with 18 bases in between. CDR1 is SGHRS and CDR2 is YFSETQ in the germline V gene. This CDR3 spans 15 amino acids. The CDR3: CASSQSQGPRYGYTF. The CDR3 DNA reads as TGCGCCAGCAGCCAGTCGCAGGGACCGCGGTATGGCTACACCTTC.

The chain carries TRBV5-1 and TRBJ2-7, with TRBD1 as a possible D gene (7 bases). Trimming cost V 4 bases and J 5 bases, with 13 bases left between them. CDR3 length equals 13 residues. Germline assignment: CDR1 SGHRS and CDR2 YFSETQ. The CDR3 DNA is TGCGCCAGCAGCGCGGGGACAGCCAACGAGCAGTACTTC. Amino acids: CASSAGTANEQYF.

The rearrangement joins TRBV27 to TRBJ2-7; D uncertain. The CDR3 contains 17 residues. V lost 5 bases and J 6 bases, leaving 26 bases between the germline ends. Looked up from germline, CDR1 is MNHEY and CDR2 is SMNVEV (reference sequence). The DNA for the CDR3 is TGTGCCAGCAGTGCCTCCTTTTCAGCCCAAGTCGTCGGCGAGCAGTACTTC. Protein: CASSASFSAQVVGEQYF.

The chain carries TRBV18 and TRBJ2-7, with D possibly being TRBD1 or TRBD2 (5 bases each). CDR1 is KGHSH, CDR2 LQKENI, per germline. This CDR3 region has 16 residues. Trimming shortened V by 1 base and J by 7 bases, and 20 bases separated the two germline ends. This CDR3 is CASSPLGVSSSTEQYF. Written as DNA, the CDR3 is TGTGCCAGCTCACCACTGGGGGTGAGTAGTAGCACGGAGCAGTACTTC.

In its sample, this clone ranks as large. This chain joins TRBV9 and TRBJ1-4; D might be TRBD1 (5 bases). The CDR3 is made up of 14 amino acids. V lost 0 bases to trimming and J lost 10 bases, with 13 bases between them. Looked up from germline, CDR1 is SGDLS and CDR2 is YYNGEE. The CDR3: CASSVELGTGKLFF. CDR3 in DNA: TGTGCCAGCAGCGTAGAGCTGGGGACGGGAAAACTGTTTTTT.